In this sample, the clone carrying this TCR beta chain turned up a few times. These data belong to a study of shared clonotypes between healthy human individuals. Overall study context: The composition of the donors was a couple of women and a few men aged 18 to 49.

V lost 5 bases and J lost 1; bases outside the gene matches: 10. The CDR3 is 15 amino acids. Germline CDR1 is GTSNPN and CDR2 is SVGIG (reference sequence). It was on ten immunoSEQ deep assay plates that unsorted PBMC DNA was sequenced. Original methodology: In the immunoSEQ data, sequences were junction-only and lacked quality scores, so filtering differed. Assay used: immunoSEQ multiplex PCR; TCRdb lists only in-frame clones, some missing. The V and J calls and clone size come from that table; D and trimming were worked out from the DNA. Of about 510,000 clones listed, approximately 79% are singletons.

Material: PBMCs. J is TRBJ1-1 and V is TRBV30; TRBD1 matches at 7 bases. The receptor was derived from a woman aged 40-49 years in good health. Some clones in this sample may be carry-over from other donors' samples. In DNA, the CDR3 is TGTGCCTGGGCCCCTTACAGGGGCCAGAACACTGAAGCTTTCTTT. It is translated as CAWAPYRGQNTEAFF.